This T cell receptor (beta chain) was sequenced for a study of shared clonotypes between healthy human individuals. Clones were read by immunoSEQ multiplex PCR, and TCRdb kept only the in-frame ones, dropping some. The data hold about 2.4 million clones, with roughly 93% observed a single time. V lost 2 bases and J lost 0, with 14 bases in between. This CDR3 is built from 17 residues. Per the germline V gene, CDR1 is MDHEN and CDR2 is SYDVKM. This sequence originates from a man aged 18 to 35 in good health. Some clones in this sample may be carry-over from other donors' samples. The sequencing sample was made of naive CD4+ T cells from PBMCs. The subset denotes: CD45RA+ positively selected. This chain uses TRBV28 with TRBJ1-5, with D unclear. CDR3 in amino acids: CASSLPGISYSNQPQHF. The CDR3 nucleotides are TGTGCCAGCAGTTTACCAGGAATTAGTTATAGCAATCAGCCCCAGCATTTT. The full variable domain, with the rest looked up from reference TRBV28 and TRBJ1-5, is DVKVTQSSRYLVKRTGEKVFLECVQDMDHENMFWYRQDPGLGLRLIYFSYDVKMKEKGDIPEGYSVSREKKERFSLILESASTNQTSMYLCASSLPGISYSNQPQHFGDGTRLSIL.